What follows are 25 T cell receptor beta chains derived from one specimen sequenced in a study of OX40 agonist ivuxolimab in advanced cancers. Generated by immunoSEQ multiplex PCR, the TCRdb table keeps only in-frame clones and is missing some. The data show 50,000 to 70,000 clones, about 86% seen once. Here the sequenced sample was CD4+ or CD8+ T cells sorted from blood, taken in a trial of the OX40 agonist ivuxolimab. The receptors here all came from an adult with an advanced solid tumor such as melanoma, head and neck, liver or kidney cancer.

This chain joins TRBV7-9 and TRBJ2-3; TRBD2 is a possible D gene (6 bases). Germline V gene sequence: CDR1 SEHNR, CDR2 FQNEAQ (reference sequence). With 3 bases removed from V and 4 bases from J, the gap between germline ends came to 8 bases. CDR3 size: 13 residues. The CDR3 DNA follows: TGTGCCAGCAGCTTCGGGGAGGCAGATACGCAGTATTTT. Its protein is CASSFGEADTQYF.

V usage is TRBV10-1 and J usage is TRBJ1-6; D is ambiguous. The CDR3 contains 13 residues. With 3 bases removed from V and 10 bases from J, the gap between germline ends came to 10 bases. The germline CDR1 and CDR2 sequences are WNHNN and SYGVQD (reference sequence). The CDR3 region is CASSEGGLSPLHF. CDR3 DNA: TGCGCCAGCAGTGAAGGCGGATTATCACCCCTCCACTTT.

This sequence joins TRBV5-6 and TRBJ2-7; TRBD2 might be the D (5 bases). Per the germline V gene, CDR1 is SGHDT and CDR2 is YYEEEE. Trimming left V 4 bases short and J 1 base short, with 9 bases between. The CDR3 is 13 residues long. CDR3 residues: CASSGRLSYEQYF. The CDR3, as DNA: TGTGCCAGCAGCGGGAGATTGTCCTACGAGCAGTACTTC. Looking up the rest from reference TRBV5-6 and TRBJ2-7 gives the full variable domain: DAGVTQSPTHLIKTRGQQVTLRCSPKSGHDTVSWYQQALGQGPQFIFQYYEEEERQRGNFPDRFSGHQFPNYSSELNVNALLLGDSALYLCASSGRLSYEQYFGPGTRLTVT.

The chain has TRBV28 and TRBJ1-5, with TRBD1 matching over 9 bases. The CDR3 length is 15 residues. The germline V gene has CDR1 MDHEN and CDR2 SYDVKM. Losses at the gene ends were 2 bases for V and 4 bases for J; bases not matched to a gene: 3. The CDR3, as DNA: TGTGCCAGCAGTTTAGGGGGACAGGGTAATCAGCCCCAGCATTTT. This codes for CASSLGGQGNQPQHF.

This chain connects TRBV27 to TRBJ1-2, with D possibly matching TRBD1 (5 bases). The CDR3 is 15 residues long. Germline V gives CDR1 MNHEY, CDR2 SMNVEV (reference sequence). V was trimmed by 8 bases and J by 4 bases, leaving 20 bases between them. Written as DNA, the CDR3 is TGTGCCAGCGGTGCTCCGGGGCAGGGCGTCTATGGCTACACCTTC. Encoded protein: CASGAPGQGVYGYTF.

The chain carries TRBV5-4 and TRBJ2-3; TRBD2 aligns across 10 bases. Germline V gene data show CDR1 as SGHNT and CDR2 as YYREEE (reference sequence). The CDR3 totals 13 residues. Losses at the gene ends were 6 bases for V and 4 bases for J; bases not matched to a gene: 2. CDR3 loop: CASTLAGADTQYF. The CDR3, as DNA: TGTGCCAGCACCCTAGCGGGAGCAGATACGCAGTATTTT. The whole variable domain, remainder taken from reference TRBV5-4 and TRBJ2-3, is ETGVTQSPTHLIKTRGQQVTLRCSSQSGHNTVSWYQQALGQGPQFIFQYYREEENGRGNFPPRFSGLQFPNYSSELNVNALELDDSALYLCASTLAGADTQYFGPGTRLTVL.

V gene TRBV9 combines with J gene TRBJ2-3; 7 bases map to TRBD2. The CDR3 totals 16 residues. J lost 4 bases, V lost 1 base, and 9 bases had no gene match. Per the germline V gene, CDR1 is SGDLS and CDR2 is YYNGEE. This CDR3 reads CASSVQLAGGSDTQYF. CDR3 sequence (DNA): TGTGCCAGCAGCGTACAATTAGCGGGCGGTTCAGATACGCAGTATTTT.

The rearrangement links TRBV6-1 to TRBJ2-3; 8 positions agree with TRBD2. Germline CDR1 and CDR2: MNHNS and SASEGT. The CDR3 spans 15 residues. The CDR3 protein is CALRSAGGSTDTQYF. In DNA form, the CDR3 reads TGTGCACTCCGCTCTGCGGGGGGAAGCACAGATACGCAGTATTTT.

This sequence joins TRBV5-5 and TRBJ2-3; D unresolved. The CDR3 extends over 14 amino acids. The germline gives CDR1 SGHKS, CDR2 YYEKEE (reference sequence). The V gene lost 7 bases and the J gene lost 4 bases, with 16 bases spanning the gap. CDR3 residues: CASLREHRPDTQYF. The CDR3 bases are TGTGCCAGCCTTAGGGAACATCGTCCAGATACGCAGTATTTT.

J is TRBJ2-1 and V is TRBV7-8; D is undetermined. With 3 bases removed from V and 7 bases from J, the gap between germline ends came to 13 bases. The CDR3 spans 14 residues. CDR1 and CDR2 from the germline V gene are SGHVS and FQNEAQ. The CDR3 sequence: CASSFGWVGNEQFF. The CDR3 DNA sequence: TGTGCCAGCAGCTTCGGGTGGGTTGGGAATGAGCAGTTCTTC. The full variable domain, rest sourced from reference TRBV7-8 and TRBJ2-1, is GAGVSQSPRYKVAKRGQDVALRCDPISGHVSLFWYQQALGQGPEFLTYFQNEAQLDKSGLPSDRFFAERPEGSVSTLKIQRTQQEDSAVYLCASSFGWVGNEQFFGPGTRLTVL.

With regard to this clone: One end of the junction varies from germline; a read error may be responsible. The chain links TRBV5-6 to TRBJ2-3, with TRBD2 matching over 8 bases. The germline V gene encodes CDR1 SGHDT and CDR2 YYEEEE. CDR3 length: 15 amino acids. DNA of the CDR3: TGTACCAGCAGCCCCCCGGCGGGGGGAGGAGATACGCAGTATTTT. It is translated as CTSSPPAGGGDTQYF.

The chain recombines TRBV7-6 with TRBJ1-6, with a possible D match to TRBD1 (5 bases). The CDR3 is 14 residues long. V lost 5 bases, J lost 10 bases, and 15 bases lay in between. In germline, CDR1 is SGHVS, CDR2 FNYEAQ. CDR3 in amino acids: CASSASTEGSPLHF. In DNA, the CDR3 is TGTGCCAGCAGCGCCTCCACCGAGGGGTCACCCCTCCACTTT.

The gene calls are TRBV19 and TRBJ1-2; D gene uncertain. Germline lookup yields CDR1 LNHDA and CDR2 SQIVND (reference sequence). This CDR3 is built from 13 residues. V was cut by 1 base and J by 8 bases, with 11 bases left in between. The CDR3 sequence is CASSIGAVQGYTF. The CDR3 nucleotides read TGTGCCAGTAGTATAGGGGCGGTCCAAGGCTACACCTTC.

Sample share makes this clone medium-sized. The V and J genes are TRBV5-8 and TRBJ1-3, with D unclear. Trimming cost V 0 bases and J 4 bases, with 11 bases left between them. Germline CDR1 reads SGHTS; CDR2 reads YDEGEE. The CDR3 sequence is 15 residues long. The DNA for the CDR3 is TGTGCCAGCAGCTTGGGACGTTTGTTCGGAAACACCATATATTTT. This codes for CASSLGRLFGNTIYF.

This clone showed up just a few times. The V call is TRBV20-1, the J call TRBJ2-5; D remains unclear. The CDR3 is made up of 11 amino acids. Germline CDR1 DFQATT, CDR2 SNEGSKA (reference sequence). The V and J ends lost 6 bases and 2 bases respectively, with 7 bases between them. The CDR3 DNA follows: TGCAGTGCGGGTGTTCAAGAGACCCAGTACTTC. It translates to CSAGVQETQYF.

The genes are TRBV12-5 and TRBJ2-2; no firm D call. The length of the CDR3 is 13 residues. Looked up from germline, CDR1 is LGHNT and CDR2 is FRNRAP. V was cut by 7 bases and J by 6 bases, with 12 bases left in between. The CDR3 loop reads CASAQVLPGELFF. CDR3 sequence (DNA): TGTGCTAGTGCCCAGGTGCTACCCGGGGAGCTGTTTTTT. Drawing the rest from reference TRBV12-5 and TRBJ2-2, the complete variable domain is DARVTQTPRHKVTEMGQEVTMRCQPILGHNTVFWYRQTMMQGLELLAYFRNRAPLDDSGMPKDRFSAEMPDATLATLKIQPSEPRDSAVYFCASAQVLPGELFFGEGSRLTVL.

V gene TRBV19 combines with J gene TRBJ1-5, with TRBD1 as a possible D gene (5 bases). Trimming pared 3 bases from V and 4 bases from J, leaving 13 bases between. The CDR3 loop spans 15 amino acids. CDR1 and CDR2 (germline): LNHDA, SQIVND (reference sequence). The DNA for the CDR3 is TGTGCCAGTAGTATGGGTCCGGGGCGGAATCAGCCCCAGCATTTT. Translated: CASSMGPGRNQPQHF.

V and J are TRBV9 and TRBJ2-1; weak D call: TRBD2 (5 bases). The CDR3 length is 16 residues. Germline lookup yields CDR1 SGDLS and CDR2 YYNGEE. V was trimmed by 0 bases and J by 4 bases, leaving 14 bases between them. DNA of the CDR3: TGTGCCAGCAGCGTAGTAGACGGGATTCTATACAATGAGCAGTTCTTC. Amino acids: CASSVVDGILYNEQFF. The full variable domain, completed using reference TRBV9 and TRBJ2-1, is DSGVTQTPKHLITATGQRVTLRCSPRSGDLSVYWYQQSLDQGLQFLIQYYNGEERAKGNILERFSAQQFPDLHSELNLSSLELGDSALYFCASSVVDGILYNEQFFGPGTRLTVL.

The chain has TRBV2 and TRBJ1-2; 7 bases line up with TRBD1. Germline trimming cut 3 bases from V and 8 bases from J; bases unmatched to any gene: 15. Per germline, CDR1 SNHLY and CDR2 FYNNEI. The CDR3 consists of 16 residues. For the CDR3, the DNA is TGTGCCAGCAGTGAGGACAGGTCCAGCATTGTAAGCGGCTACACCTTC. Translation: CASSEDRSSIVSGYTF.

The chain links TRBV7-9 to TRBJ2-1; TRBD2 aligns across 12 bases. CDR1 is SEHNR and CDR2 is FQNEAQ in the germline V gene (reference sequence). After removal of 3 bases from V and 1 base from J, the junction contained 7 bases not matched to a gene. The CDR3 is made up of 18 amino acids. CDR3 amino acids: CASSFGTSGSPSYNEQFF. CDR3 DNA sequence: TGTGCCAGCAGCTTTGGGACTAGCGGGTCACCATCCTACAATGAGCAGTTCTTC.

The V call is TRBV28, the J call TRBJ1-4; no firm D call. There are 14 residues in the CDR3. Trimming stripped 7 bases from V and 7 bases from J, with 16 bases between. Germline-derived CDR1 and CDR2 are MDHEN and SYDVKM. The CDR3 DNA is TGTGCCAGCATCGCAAGCCTCTTGGGTGAAAAACTGTTTTTT. The encoded protein is CASIASLLGEKLFF. The full variable domain, completed using reference TRBV28 and TRBJ1-4, is DVKVTQSSRYLVKRTGEKVFLECVQDMDHENMFWYRQDPGLGLRLIYFSYDVKMKEKGDIPEGYSVSREKKERFSLILESASTNQTSMYLCASIASLLGEKLFFGSGTQLSVL.

In this sample, this clone turned up once. The rearrangement joins TRBV11-2 to TRBJ1-2, with D possibly matching TRBD1 (6 bases). This CDR3 spans 15 amino acids. With 3 bases removed from V and 5 bases from J, the gap between germline ends came to 16 bases. Germline loops: CDR1 SGHAT, CDR2 FQNNGV. The CDR3 here is CASSLDSSFTYGYTF. Here the CDR3 DNA reads TGTGCCAGCAGCTTGGACAGCTCATTTACATATGGCTACACCTTC.

The rearrangement links TRBV20-1 to TRBJ1-2; D is unresolved. Trimming pared 5 bases from V and 3 bases from J, leaving 7 bases between. The CDR3 totals 11 residues. From germline, CDR1 is DFQATT and CDR2 SNEGSKA (reference sequence). The DNA for the CDR3 is TGCAGTGCTCCCGGATACTATGGCTACACCTTC. It encodes CSAPGYYGYTF.

The table lists this clone with a count of one. J is TRBJ2-3 and V is TRBV7-8; a possible D gene is TRBD2 (6 bases). The CDR3 totals 15 residues. V lost 5 bases and J lost 2, with 14 bases in between. Germline loops: CDR1 SGHVS, CDR2 FQNEAQ. The CDR3: CASSGWDFLTDTQYF. The CDR3 DNA follows: TGTGCCAGCAGCGGCTGGGACTTCCTCACAGATACGCAGTATTTT. The full variable domain, with the rest looked up from reference TRBV7-8 and TRBJ2-3, is GAGVSQSPRYKVAKRGQDVALRCDPISGHVSLFWYQQALGQGPEFLTYFQNEAQLDKSGLPSDRFFAERPEGSVSTLKIQRTQQEDSAVYLCASSGWDFLTDTQYFGPGTRLTVL.

The chain links TRBV5-1 to TRBJ2-1, with D possibly TRBD1 on 6 matching bases. The germline CDR1 and CDR2 sequences are SGHRS and YFSETQ. V was clipped by 4 bases and J by 3 bases, with 14 bases between them. This CDR3 region has 15 residues. CDR3 sequence: CASSPPGTHYNEQFF. The CDR3 bases are TGCGCCAGCAGCCCTCCCGGGACACACTACAATGAGCAGTTCTTC.